Reported below is one T cell receptor beta chain. This CDR3 spans 13 amino acids. Trimming took off 5 bases at V and 3 bases at J, with 8 bases between the two ends. Germline loops: CDR1 MNHEY, CDR2 SVGEGT. The data belong to a study of blood T cell repertoires in COVID-19. This table comes from immunoSEQ multiplex PCR, and its TCRdb copy is limited to in-frame clones, with some not included. There are 27,000 or so clones in the sample; about 88% occur only once, and roughly 5% lies in the top ten. The receptor was derived from a man in his 70s with active COVID-19. The chain uses TRBV6-2 or TRBV6-3 and TRBJ2-1; maybe TRBD2 (5 bases). The source material was peripheral blood. In nucleotides, the CDR3 is TGTGCCAGCAGTGGGGAGTACTACAATGAGCAGTTCTTC. Translating gives CASSGEYYNEQFF.